Below, 31 T cell receptor beta chains from the same sample are listed, as sequenced in a study of Ad26.COV2.S vaccination and SARS-CoV-2 variants. Noted treatment: some 20 received Ad26.COV2.S at low or high dose, single or two shots; 5 received placebo; per-sample allocation not given. Sample collection was performed on day 63 after the first vaccine or placebo injection. Only in-frame clones appear in the TCRdb table, and some are missing; sequencing was by immunoSEQ multiplex PCR. This table has about 250,000 clones, around 88% appearing once. Sequenced here: peripheral blood, sampled in a trial of Ad26.COV2.S vaccine versus placebo. The receptors were gathered from a person aged 18-65 years who received the Ad26.COV2.S COVID-19 vaccine or a placebo.

The chain carries TRBV12-5 and TRBJ1-1, with a tentative D call TRBD1 (5 bases). Trimming took off 5 bases at V and 1 base at J, with 11 bases between the two ends. Germline CDR1 is LGHNT and CDR2 is FRNRAP. The CDR3 runs 14 residues. CDR3 DNA: TGTGCTAGTGGTCCTCAGGGAAGGAACACTGAAGCTTTCTTT. This encodes CASGPQGRNTEAFF.

CDR3 sequence reads: CASSPGGGPQHF. The CDR3 DNA reads TGTGCCAGCAGCCCCGGGGGAGGACCCCAGCATTTT. The chain uses TRBV11-1 and TRBJ1-5; TRBD1 might be the D (5 bases). Trimming left V 5 bases short and J 10 bases short, with 12 bases between. This CDR3 is 12 amino acids long. Germline CDR1 reads SGHAT; CDR2 reads FQDESV (reference sequence).

V is TRBV27 and J is TRBJ2-5; 8 bases fit TRBD2. V was pared by 3 bases and J by 4 bases, with 7 bases of the junction left unmatched. The length of the CDR3 is 15 residues. Germline values: CDR1 MNHEY, CDR2 SMNVEV (reference sequence). The CDR3 region has the DNA TGTGCCAGCAGTTTCTACGGGGGGGAAGGAGAGACCCAGTACTTC. This translates into CASSFYGGEGETQYF.

This chain links TRBV29-1 with TRBJ2-2; 13 bases line up with TRBD2. Germline trimming cut 4 bases from V and 6 bases from J; bases unmatched to any gene: 8. CDR1 is SQVTM, CDR2 ANQGSEA, per germline. There are 16 residues in the CDR3. CDR3 loop: CSVVLAGGPIAGELFF. DNA for the CDR3: TGCAGCGTTGTACTAGCGGGAGGGCCTATCGCCGGGGAGCTGTTTTTT.

The CDR3 is CAFTTGGDEQYF. The CDR3 DNA follows: TGTGCCTTCACGACAGGGGGCGACGAGCAGTACTTC. The chain is built from TRBV30 and TRBJ2-7, with TRBD1 identical over 10 bases. Trimming took 7 bases from V and 5 from J; bases not matched to a gene: 5. CDR1 and CDR2 from the germline V gene are GTSNPN and SVGIG (reference sequence). The CDR3 consists of 12 residues.

V usage is TRBV27 and J usage is TRBJ2-3; maybe TRBD1 (5 bases). Germline V CDR1 and CDR2: MNHEY, SMNVEV (reference sequence). The CDR3 totals 14 residues. V gave up 0 bases and J gave up 5 bases, with 9 bases separating them. The CDR3 loop reads CASSLSRRGDTQYF. The CDR3 DNA follows: TGTGCCAGCAGTTTATCCCGAAGGGGAGATACGCAGTATTTT.

This chain links TRBV19 with TRBJ1-1, with a possible D match to TRBD1 (5 bases). The CDR3 extends over 13 amino acids. Trimming took off 2 bases at V and 7 bases at J, with 11 bases between the two ends. Germline V gene data show CDR1 as LNHDA and CDR2 as SQIVND (reference sequence). This CDR3 is CASSILGAREAFF. In DNA form, the CDR3 reads TGTGCCAGTAGTATATTAGGGGCACGTGAAGCTTTCTTT.

V and J are TRBV24-1 and TRBJ2-3; 10 bases align to TRBD2. Germline CDR1 reads KGHDR; CDR2 reads SFDVKD. With V trimmed by 4 bases and J by 0 bases, 3 bases remained unmatched. This CDR3 spans 16 amino acids. CDR3 nucleotide sequence: TGTGCCACCAGTGACGCTAGCGGGAGTAGCACAGATACGCAGTATTTT. It specifies CATSDASGSSTDTQYF.

This chain links TRBV7-9 with TRBJ1-2, with TRBD1 matching 8 bases. With 5 bases clipped from V and 3 bases from J, the junction kept 8 bases outside the gene matches. The CDR3 is 15 amino acids. Germline V gene data show CDR1 as SEHNR and CDR2 as FQNEAQ (reference sequence). The CDR3, as DNA: TGTGCCAGCAGCCCACTGGGACAGGCCTACTATGGCTACACCTTC. Translated, it gives CASSPLGQAYYGYTF.

V usage is TRBV5-6 and J usage is TRBJ2-1; 8 bases fit TRBD2. The CDR3 is 17 amino acids. Germline CDR1 is SGHDT and CDR2 is YYEEEE. Losses at the gene ends were 3 bases for V and 5 bases for J; bases not matched to a gene: 13. The CDR3 region has the DNA TGTGCCAGCAGCTACCCTAGCGGGTCTCGAGGGCACAATGAGCAGTTCTTC. This codes for CASSYPSGSRGHNEQFF.

The chain recombines TRBV19 with TRBJ2-1; 12 bases line up with TRBD2. The V segment lost 8 bases and the J segment 5 bases; nucleotides outside the gene matches: 10. The CDR3 spans 16 residues. Germline values: CDR1 LNHDA, CDR2 SQIVND (reference sequence). In DNA form, the CDR3 reads TGTGCCAGTCGGACCCGACTAGCGGGAGATAACAATGAGCAGTTCTTC. Protein: CASRTRLAGDNNEQFF. Filled out from reference TRBV19 and TRBJ2-1, the complete variable domain reads DGGITQSPKYLFRKEGQNVTLSCEQNLNHDAMYWYRQDPGQGLRLIYYSQIVNDFQKGDIAEGYSVSREKKESFPLTVTSAQKNPTAFYLCASRTRLAGDNNEQFFGPGTRLTVL.

The gene calls are TRBV6-5 and TRBJ2-7; 8 bases are shared with TRBD2. There are 13 residues in the CDR3. V lost 4 bases and J lost 4; bases outside the gene matches: 3. Per germline, CDR1 MNHEY and CDR2 SVGAGI. CDR3 region: CASSSPGGYEQYV. CDR3 DNA sequence: TGTGCCAGCAGTTCCCCGGGGGGGTACGAGCAGTACGTC.

The chain employs TRBV6-6 and TRBJ2-3; the match to TRBD2 covers 13 bases. This CDR3 contains 15 residues. Germline-derived CDR1 and CDR2 are MNHNY and SVGAGI (reference sequence). Trimming removed 6 bases from V and 4 bases from J; junction bases left unmatched: 4. The CDR3 reads CASSPGLAGADTQYF. For the CDR3, the DNA is TGTGCCAGCAGCCCCGGACTAGCGGGGGCAGATACGCAGTATTTT.

V gene TRBV30 combines with J gene TRBJ2-7; 7 nucleotides agree with TRBD1. CDR1 is GTSNPN, CDR2 SVGIG, per germline (reference sequence). The CDR3 runs 14 residues. V lost 2 bases, J lost 3 bases, and 7 bases stayed unmatched. CDR3 nucleotide sequence: TGTGCCTGGAGTAGAGGACAGGTGCGCTACGAGCAGTACTTC. This gives the protein CAWSRGQVRYEQYF.

The chain employs TRBV4-3 and TRBJ2-1, with D perhaps assigned TRBD1 or TRBD2 (5 bases each). The CDR3 is made up of 16 amino acids. Germline lookup yields CDR1 LGHNA and CDR2 YSLEER. The germline V and J ends were trimmed by 0 bases and 6 bases, with 15 bases remaining between them. In nucleotides, the CDR3 is TGCGCCAGCAGCCAAGATGGCTACGGGGCGGTCAATGAGCAGTTCTTC. This encodes CASSQDGYGAVNEQFF.

The chain recombines TRBV4-2 with TRBJ2-3; the match to TRBD2 covers 12 bases. The CDR3 runs 16 residues. CDR1 and CDR2 (germline): LGHNA, YNFKEQ. Unmatched junction bases numbered 7, after V lost 5 bases and J lost 4 bases. The CDR3 protein is CASSEGRLAGADTQYF. The CDR3 nucleotides are TGTGCCAGCAGCGAAGGCCGACTAGCGGGAGCAGATACGCAGTATTTT.

This clone has just one count. V and J are TRBV11-2 and TRBJ1-2; D unclear. Per the germline V gene, CDR1 is SGHAT and CDR2 is FQNNGV. The V end lost 5 bases, the J end lost 8 bases, and 12 bases lay between the germline ends. The CDR3 is 12 amino acids. The CDR3 region is CASSLLSLGYTF. The CDR3 coding sequence is TGTGCCAGCAGCCTCCTCAGCCTGGGCTACACCTTC.

V and J are TRBV3-1 (or the pseudogene TRBV3-2) and TRBJ1-2; 9 positions match TRBD1. The CDR3 has 15 amino acids. The V segment lost 1 base and the J segment 7 bases; nucleotides outside the gene matches: 7. Germline-derived CDR1 and CDR2 are LGHDT and YNNKEL (reference sequence). As DNA, the CDR3 is TGTGCCAGCAGCCAAGGTGGACAGGGGCGAGGTGGCTACACCTTC. Protein: CASSQGGQGRGGYTF.

The rearrangement links TRBV2 to TRBJ1-6; no definite D call. Germline-derived CDR1 and CDR2 are SNHLY and FYNNEI. The CDR3 runs 12 residues. V was shortened by 7 bases and J by 14 bases, with 15 bases between the two germline ends. The CDR3 reads CASTLGTYTLHF. The CDR3 DNA follows: TGTGCCAGCACCCTGGGTACCTACACCCTCCACTTT.

The V call is TRBV6-2 or TRBV6-3, the J call TRBJ1-2; D is ambiguous. This CDR3 spans 15 amino acids. V dropped 6 bases and J dropped 2 bases, with 16 bases sitting between them. In germline, CDR1 is MNHEY, CDR2 SVGEGT. CDR3 loop: CASSQPGTGNYGYTF. As DNA, the CDR3 is TGTGCCAGCAGCCAACCGGGCACGGGGAACTATGGCTACACCTTC.

The chain carries TRBV3-1 (or the pseudogene TRBV3-2) and TRBJ2-1, with 8 bases lining up with TRBD2. Germline V CDR1 and CDR2: LGHDT, YNNKEL (reference sequence). V was clipped by 4 bases and J by 4 bases; unmatched bases: 15. This CDR3 contains 18 residues. CDR3 amino acids: CASSPQKGERGTYNEQFF. The CDR3, as DNA: TGTGCCAGCAGCCCCCAAAAGGGGGAGCGGGGGACTTACAATGAGCAGTTCTTC.

The rearrangement links TRBV5-8 to TRBJ2-1; 10 positions match TRBD2. The V and J ends lost 8 bases and 6 bases, in that order; junction bases with no gene match: 14. CDR1 and CDR2 from the germline V gene are SGHTS and YDEGEE. The CDR3 consists of 16 residues. The CDR3 nucleotides read TGTGCCAGTGGCAGGGGACTAGCGACCTGGGGCAATGAGCAGTTCTTC. Translation gives CASGRGLATWGNEQFF.

This clone occurred once. This same CDR3 is encoded by further DNA sequences in the sample. The rearrangement joins TRBV30 to TRBJ2-3; D gene uncertain. V was cut by 0 bases and J by 6 bases, with 4 bases left in between. Germline CDR1 is GTSNPN and CDR2 is SVGIG (reference sequence). The CDR3 covers 11 residues. CDR3 sequence (DNA): TGTGCCTGGAGTGTCGGGGATACGCAGTATTTT. It translates to CAWSVGDTQYF.

The chain recombines TRBV5-6 with TRBJ2-3, with D possibly TRBD2 on 5 matching bases. CDR1 is SGHDT, CDR2 YYEEEE, per germline. Trimming stripped 3 bases from V and 0 bases from J, with 23 bases between. The CDR3 is 19 amino acids. The CDR3 coding sequence is TGTGCCAGCAGCTCGGGGTGGGTGGTCCGGGTCTCTAGCACAGATACGCAGTATTTT. It encodes CASSSGWVVRVSSTDTQYF.

The J gene is TRBJ1-5, the V gene TRBV2; D call uncertain. V lost 5 bases to trimming and J lost 1 base, with 6 bases between them. The CDR3 is 13 residues long. Per germline, CDR1 SNHLY and CDR2 FYNNEI. CDR3 DNA: TGTGCCAGCAGTAGGGAGAGCAATCAGCCCCAGCATTTT. Translated, it gives CASSRESNQPQHF.

The gene calls are TRBV9 and TRBJ2-1; 10 nucleotides line up with TRBD2. Germline assignment: CDR1 SGDLS and CDR2 YYNGEE. CDR3 length: 16 residues. The V segment lost 2 bases and the J segment 8 bases; nucleotides outside the gene matches: 10. The CDR3 reads CASSVGLAGVGYEQFF. The CDR3 DNA is TGTGCCAGCAGCGTCGGCCTAGCGGGGGTAGGTTATGAGCAGTTCTTC.

The chain recombines TRBV7-2 with TRBJ1-5; TRBD1 is a possible D gene (5 bases). CDR3 length equals 13 residues. Germline assignment: CDR1 SGHTA and CDR2 FQGNSA. Trimming left V 3 bases short and J 6 bases short, with 9 bases between. The CDR3: CASSFGTAQPQHF. CDR3 DNA sequence: TGTGCCAGCAGCTTCGGGACGGCTCAGCCCCAGCATTTT.

V and J are TRBV15 and TRBJ1-1, with D maybe TRBD1 (5 bases). The CDR3 runs to 15 residues. Per the germline V gene, CDR1 is LNHNV and CDR2 is YYDKDF (reference sequence). V was shortened by 0 bases and J by 6 bases, with 14 bases between the two germline ends. This CDR3 reads CATSRERGLIPEAFF. CDR3 sequence (DNA): TGTGCCACCAGCAGAGAAAGGGGTCTAATTCCTGAAGCTTTCTTT.

CDR3 coding DNA: TGTGCCACCAGTGGGGGTTCTTGGGAGTACGATGAGCAGTTCTTC. It specifies CATSGGSWEYDEQFF. The chain recombines TRBV24-1 with TRBJ2-1; D may be TRBD2 (5 bases). CDR3 length: 15 residues. V shed 5 bases and J shed 8 bases, with 18 bases lying between them. Germline CDR1 is KGHDR and CDR2 is SFDVKD.

The genes are TRBV29-1 and TRBJ2-5; D remains unclear. Trimming stripped 4 bases from V and 4 bases from J, with 7 bases between. There are 11 residues in the CDR3. In germline, CDR1 is SQVTM, CDR2 ANQGSEA. The CDR3 loop reads CSVVYGETQYF. CDR3 nucleotides: TGCAGCGTTGTATACGGAGAGACCCAGTACTTC. Full variable domain (rest looked up from reference TRBV29-1 and TRBJ2-5): SAVISQKPSRDICQRGTSLTIQCQVDSQVTMMFWYRQQPGQSLTLIATANQGSEATYESGFVIDKFPISRPNLTFSTLTVSNMSPEDSSIYLCSVVYGETQYFGPGTRLLVL.

The table lists this clone with a count of one. J is TRBJ2-2 and V is TRBV9; D perhaps matches TRBD1 (6 bases). V was shortened by 1 base and J by 2 bases, with 12 bases between the two germline ends. This CDR3 region has 16 residues. The germline V gene has CDR1 SGDLS and CDR2 YYNGEE. CDR3 in DNA: TGTGCCAGCAGCGTACCCAGGGGAGACAACACCGGGGAGCTGTTTTTT. Its protein product is CASSVPRGDNTGELFF.